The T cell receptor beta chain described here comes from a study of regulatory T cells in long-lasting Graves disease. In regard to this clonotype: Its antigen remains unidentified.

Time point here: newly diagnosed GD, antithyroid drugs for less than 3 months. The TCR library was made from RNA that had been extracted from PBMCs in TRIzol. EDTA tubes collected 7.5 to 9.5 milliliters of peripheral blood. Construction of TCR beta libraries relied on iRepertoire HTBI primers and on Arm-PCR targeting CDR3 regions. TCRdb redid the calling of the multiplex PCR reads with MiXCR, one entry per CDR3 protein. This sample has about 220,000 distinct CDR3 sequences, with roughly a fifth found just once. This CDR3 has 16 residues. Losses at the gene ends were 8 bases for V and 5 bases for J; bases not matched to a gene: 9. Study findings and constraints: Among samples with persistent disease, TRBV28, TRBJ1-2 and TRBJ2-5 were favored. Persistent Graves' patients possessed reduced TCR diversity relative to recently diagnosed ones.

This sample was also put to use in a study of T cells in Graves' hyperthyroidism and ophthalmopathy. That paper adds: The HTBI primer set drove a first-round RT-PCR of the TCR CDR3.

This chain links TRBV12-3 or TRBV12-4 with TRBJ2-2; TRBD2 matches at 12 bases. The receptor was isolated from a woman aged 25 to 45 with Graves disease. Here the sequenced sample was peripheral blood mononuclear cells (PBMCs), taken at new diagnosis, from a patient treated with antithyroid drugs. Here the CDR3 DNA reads TGTGCCAGCCGAGCATCTAGCGGGGGGGGGACCGGGGAGCTGTTTTTT. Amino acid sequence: CASRASSGGGTGELFF.